This section outlines one TCR beta chain sequence together with its context. Its recognized antigen is unknown. There are no base qualities to consult, and no much larger clone falls within one base. Compared with germline, V lacks 6 bases and J lacks 6 bases; bases without a gene match: 8. Reading from cysteine to phenylalanine, the CDR3 counts 15 amino acids. The entry retains the CDR3 DNA only, 45 bases that are in frame from base 1. CDR1 MRHNA and CDR2 SNTAGT are derived from the germline V gene. This sample was included in a study of cytomegalovirus exposure and HLA in healthy donors (TCRdb year 2017). Study-wide context: An earlier analysis of more than 550 of the donors reported 276 Gb of sequence data and around 110 million unique TCR beta sequences obtained from some 200 million T cells. An early release that covered fewer than 800 HLA-typed donors contained around 330 gigabases of sequencing data and tens of millions of unique TCR sequences. Of the 350 to 450 genotyped donors, more than 75% were placed in the genetic ancestry cluster associated with self-reported Caucasian donors. The study was designed to test whether signatures of past pathogen exposure could be identified by cataloging public T cell receptors. The study used immunosequencing to profile the T cell repertoires of 670 or so subjects and linked those repertoires to cytomegalovirus serostatus. In addition to the first cohort of hundreds of subjects, a separate validation cohort of 130 or so different subjects was used. To predict cytomegalovirus infection status, the study combined high-throughput TCR immunosequencing, statistical association of individual TCRs with disease status, and machine learning. A later analysis re-examined previously published TCR beta repertoires from 610 or so donors and added high-resolution HLA genotyping to investigate patterns of TCR occurrence. Rather than drawing on any new phenotypic data, the later analysis identified candidate immune exposures from TCR beta sequences and the way those sequences occurred across donors. An earlier analysis of about 600 of the donors used high-throughput TCR beta sequencing to judge whether each TCR beta V gene segment behaved as functional or pseudogenic. Donor age, sex, ethnicity and CMV serostatus were compiled alongside the repertoire data. A later genetic analysis took genome-wide SNP genotypes for about three fifths of the 666 donors and used that subset as a discovery cohort. Every repertoire in the discovery cohort had been generated on one and the same sequencing platform. HLA typing included class I and class II loci at four-digit resolution. Typing coverage varied by locus: roughly 629-630 donors for A, B, C, DRB1 and DQB1; 522 for DQA1; about 570 for DPA1; around 450 for DPB1. A handful of DR-DQ haplotypes were handled as single units for association and clustering because linkage in the cohort was strong. Among 300 to 450 genotyped donors of the cohort, an average of approximately 240,000 unique TCR beta nucleotide sequences were sequenced per donor, around 20% of them non-productive. The investigation overall reported the following: A later analysis found that TCR association rates varied across HLA loci, with DRB1 alleles showing the most associated TCRs and HLA-C alleles the fewest. In the study, around 160 TCR beta chains were listed as associated with cytomegalovirus. According to a later analysis, most CMV-associated TCR beta chains appeared to be HLA-restricted, and the HLA associations seemed to be driven largely by CMV exposure. According to a later analysis, parvovirus B19, influenza, CMV and Epstein-Barr virus appeared linked to several top co-occurrence clusters. The only immune exposure information available for the cohort was CMV serostatus. Linkage disequilibrium might explain the correlated functional status among segregating V segments, but an unknown experimental factor could not be excluded. In an earlier analysis of some 500 of the donors, most TCR beta V segments were observed in productive rearrangements about 90% or about 30% of the time, broadly matching IMGT annotations. The cohort was sequenced for TCR beta chains only, and without alpha or paired-chain data the features that could be detected were limited. A further reported finding was that TCR beta sequences accurately predicted the HLA-A and HLA-B alleles for most subjects in the first cohort. According to a later genetic analysis, donors in an Asian-associated ancestry cluster had fewer N-insertions in productive TCRs than the approximately 690-donor mean. The authors suggested that the approach could potentially be generalized to other disease states and immunological phenotypes. HLA typing was unavailable for some donors at each locus, so association tests used only the typed subset. Three of the identified cytomegalovirus-associated TCR beta chains were confirmed in vitro to be specific for cytomegalovirus antigens. Roughly uniform sequencing depth across donors was assumed in presence/absence analyses, although this assumption may not hold. In a later analysis, HLA-associated TCR beta chains showed more clonal expansion and lower generation probabilities than non-associated chains that were equally common. Assigning TCR associations to individual alleles was difficult when HLA alleles, especially DR and DQ, strongly co-occurred. A group of highly shared sequence variants was considered likely to be a technical artifact of the sequencing pipeline. A later genetic analysis associated a missense DCLRE1C variant with V-gene and J-gene trimming of TCR beta chains, and an independent cohort replicated the association. The 87-base-pair reads could not distinguish some IMGT-functional V segments, including TRBV6-2 and TRBV6-3, so those segments were excluded. The classifier was reported to diagnose cytomegalovirus status with high specificity and sensitivity in both the original and validation cohorts. A later analysis associated 15,000 to 20,000 TCR beta sequences with specific HLA alleles at a false discovery rate of 0.05. Across donors, most TCR sequences were observed very rarely, whereas some public TCRs were present in many individuals. Fewer than 20 rarely observed V segments, including chromosome 9 orphons, were excluded from the earlier analysis of 550 to 700 of the donors because counts were too low.

The cohort was made up of 666 healthy bone marrow donors. All cohort members were sampled while nominally healthy, although unrecorded immune exposures were likely present. The donor tested CMV seropositive, placing the donor among the approximately 290 seropositive members of the cohort. A peripheral blood sample was collected from each donor, and TCR beta sequencing was performed on peripheral blood mononuclear cells. The Qiagen DNeasy Blood Extraction Kit was used to extract genomic DNA from the blood cell samples. The library was built by means of the immunoSEQ multiplex PCR assay. The multiplex PCR relied on a mix of 60 forward primers for TCR Vbeta segments and 13 reverse primers for TCR Jbeta segments. The CDR3 region of rearranged TCR beta genes was amplified from genomic DNA with a multiplex PCR assay. The amplified TCR beta libraries were sequenced on the Illumina HiSeq System as 87-base-pair reads. The study's processing was this. A later analysis tallied 75 million to 95 million unique TCR beta chains across the 640 or so repertoires, and approximately 9.9 million of those chains were shared by two or more donors. A nearest-neighbor algorithm error-corrected the raw reads and collapsed the reads into unique sequences, merging closely related sequences to remove PCR and sequencing errors. CDR3 sequences were aligned to IMGT reference sequences to assign V, D and J gene segments. For a sequence to be retained, a match of at least six nucleotides to both a V gene segment and a J gene segment was required. Rearrangements were called productive when the CDR3 lacked stop codons and stayed in frame with V and J; all others were non-productive. Following IMGT convention, CDR3 was defined as the stretch from the second conserved V-encoded cysteine to the conserved J-encoded phenylalanine. Sequences without an unambiguous match to a single V gene segment were excluded from the earlier analysis of about 600 of the donors. An earlier analysis of 587 of the donors classified V segments as functional when productive rearrangements were above 56.7% and as segregating when the standard deviation between donors was above 5%. A statistical classification framework was built for diagnosing cytomegalovirus status from the catalog of TCR beta chain sequences. In a later analysis, V and J genes were assigned by comparing TCR nucleotide sequences against IMGT/GENE-DB human TR gene sequences. In a later analysis, CDR3 sequences and most-parsimonious VDJ recombination scenarios were assigned using the TCRdist pipeline. In a later analysis, each TCR beta chain was defined by its CDR3 amino acid sequence together with its V-gene family, and reads lacking a unique V-gene family were excluded. To address suspected cross-contamination and a sequencing artifact, a later analysis removed around 600 highly shared, low-generation-probability nucleotide sequences. A later analysis calculated a clonal expansion index for each public chain from normalized within-repertoire ranks of inferred template counts. Generation probabilities in a later analysis came from a VDJ recombination model fitted to out-of-frame rearrangements, and those results were checked against IGoR. A later analysis scored TCR-TCR, TCR-HLA and TCR-CMV co-occurrence with hypergeometric tests, applying a repertoire-size bias correction to TCR pairs. False discovery rates were estimated in a later analysis by permuting HLA or CMV assignments 20 times. In a later analysis, co-occurring TCRs were grouped using DBSCAN, and TCRdist sequence similarity was added for clustering within HLA-allele-positive subsets. Repertoires with fewer than 30,000 or more than 120,000 public chains, plus five repertoires with anomalous nucleotide sharing, were excluded from co-occurrence clustering. TCRdb stores this immuneACCESS table with in-frame sequences only. Part of the clones is absent; in the studies checked, under half of the shortfall reflects unresolved V genes, and no reason is known for the rest. The V and J calls and the clone size are those of that table, but D and trimming were determined from the DNA. For this sample there are a few hundred thousand clones; 70% to 80% appear just once. The top ten constitute about 2.5% of the sample.

Sequencing was performed on PBMCs. This TCR came from a woman aged 55-70 years in good health and CMV-seropositive. The chain was built from TRBV6-4 and TRBJ2-1; 10 central bases correspond to TRBD2. For the CDR3, the sequence is CASRASGSIVNEQFF. The DNA is TGTGCCAGCAGGGCTAGCGGGAGTATAGTCAATGAGCAGTTCTTC.